This T cell receptor beta chain appears in the sequencing data of a study of response to subunit inactivated influenza vaccine. MiXCR, run by TCRdb on the RT-PCR reads, gives a single entry per CDR3 protein. The sample shows more than 550,000 distinct CDR3 sequences, 11% of them seen only once. The V gene's germline CDR1 is MNHEY and CDR2 SVGAGI. The CDR3 extends over 14 amino acids. Trimming left V 2 bases short and J 7 bases short, with 14 bases between. The sample was also linked to a second study, of T cells expressing NK-cell markers. Turning to that study: 5'RACE template switching with UMIs generated TCR beta cDNA. Sorted CD3+CD56-NKG2C+, CD3+CD56+NKG2C- and CD3+CD56+NKG2C+ T cells were the source of the TCR beta repertoires. In several donors, these clonotypes also led the CD3+CD56-NKG2C+ fraction.

V is TRBV6-5 and J is TRBJ2-5; D is unresolved. Sequencing used PBMCs from blood, obtained on the day of vaccination. The origin of this receptor is a man aged 50 to 59 who received an inactivated influenza vaccine. CDR3: CASSYPDGTRTQYF. Here the CDR3 DNA reads TGTGCCAGCAGTTACCCGGACGGCACCAGGACCCAGTACTTC.